The rows below give T cell receptor beta chains drawn from one sample of a study of brain T cells in children with intractable seizures. This table comes from immunoSEQ multiplex PCR, and its TCRdb copy is limited to in-frame clones, with some not included. The sample has 300,000 to 400,000 clones; roughly 93% are singletons. Sequences were derived from peripheral blood, sampled more than 4 months after surgery. Receptors were obtained from a boy under two years old with tuberous sclerosis and intractable seizures. Each CDR3 is given with its conserved first and last residue. A D gene is named only where the DNA matches it firmly. Clone size is not always given. Where it is, it says once, few, many or a class for expanded clones.

>TRBV5-4|NA|TRBJ2-3|NA|16
CASSFAMGGGTDTQYF
TGTGCCAGCAGCTTTGCGATGGGGGGAGGCACAGATACGCAGTATTTT
>TRBV4-1|once|TRBJ2-7|TRBD2|14
CASSPLAESYEQYF
TGCGCCAGCAGCCCCCTAGCGGAATCCTACGAGCAGTACTTC
>TRBV21-1|NA|TRBJ1-1|NA|17
CASSKDPDSGGMPEAFF
TGTGCCAGCAGCAAAGATCCGGACTCCGGAGGTATGCCTGAAGCTTTCTTT
>TRBV6-2/TRBV6-3|NA|TRBJ2-7|NA|17
CASSYSSSSSEGYEQYF
TGTGCCAGCAGTTACTCGAGTAGTTCCTCGGAGGGCTACGAGCAGTACTTC
>TRBV5-1|NA|TRBJ1-2|NA|15
CASSLEFADNYGYTF
TGCGCCAGCAGCTTGGAGTTTGCAGATAACTATGGCTACACCTTC
>TRBV7-9|once|TRBJ2-3|TRBD2|16
CASINSGSEYGDTQYF
TGTGCCAGCATCAATAGCGGGAGCGAGTACGGGGATACGCAGTATTTT
>TRBV7-3|NA|TRBJ2-7|NA|14
CASSSLTRVGEQYF
TGTGCCAGCAGCTCCCTGACAAGGGTGGGCGAGCAGTACTTC
>TRBV3-1/TRBV3-2|NA|TRBJ2-7|NA|16
CASSQEGAANSYEQYF
TGTGCCAGCAGCCAAGAAGGAGCGGCAAACTCCTACGAGCAGTACTTC
>TRBV24-1|NA|TRBJ2-3|TRBD2|21
CATSVAVGTSGPTLNTDTQYF
TGTGCCACCAGTGTGGCGGTTGGGACTAGCGGGCCAACACTCAACACAGATACGCAGTATTTT
>TRBV9|NA|TRBJ2-7|NA|14
CASSVEGTTYEQYF
TGTGCCAGCAGCGTAGAGGGGACGACCTACGAGCAGTACTTC
>TRBV27|NA|TRBJ1-6|NA|13
CASSQGPNSPLHF
TGTGCCAGCAGTCAGGGCCCTAATTCACCCCTCCACTTT
>TRBV6-5|NA|TRBJ2-1|TRBD2|14
CASSRGGGSGEQFF
TGTGCCAGCAGTAGGGGCGGGGGGTCCGGTGAGCAGTTCTTC
>TRBV9|NA|TRBJ2-1|TRBD1|17
CASSVRLTGDTYNEQFF
TGTGCCAGCAGCGTACGTCTGACAGGGGACACCTACAATGAGCAGTTCTTC
>TRBV30|NA|TRBJ1-5|NA|13
CAWSEWGNQPQHF
TGTGCCTGGAGTGAGTGGGGGAATCAGCCCCAGCATTTT
>TRBV2|NA|TRBJ2-3|NA|15
CASIMTGASTDTQYF
TGTGCCAGCATTATGACCGGCGCGAGCACAGATACGCAGTATTTT
>TRBV24-1|NA|TRBJ2-5|NA|13
CATSDSWGETQYF
TGTGCCACCAGTGATTCCTGGGGGGAGACCCAGTACTTC
>TRBV1|NA|TRBJ2-7|NA|16
CTSSQDPVLAGYEQYF
TGCACCAGCAGCCAAGACCCCGTTCTAGCTGGCTACGAGCAGTACTTC
>TRBV12-5|NA|TRBJ2-1|TRBD1|16
CASGLDQRTGYNEQFF
TGTGCTAGTGGTTTGGACCAGAGGACAGGGTACAATGAGCAGTTCTTC
>TRBV30|NA|TRBJ1-2|TRBD1|15
CARSGQGPLDGGYTF
TGTGCCCGCTCGGGACAGGGGCCCCTCGATGGAGGCTACACCTTC
>TRBV7-9|once|TRBJ2-2|NA|13
CASSRTVTGELFF
TGTGCCAGCAGTAGGACTGTTACCGGGGAGCTGTTTTTT
>TRBV5-5|NA|TRBJ1-2|TRBD1|15
CASSLLGQGAYGYTF
TGTGCCAGCAGCTTGCTAGGCCAGGGGGCTTATGGCTACACCTTC
>TRBV6-5|few|TRBJ1-2|NA|15
CASKDGGGGPNGYTF
TGTGCCAGCAAAGATGGAGGAGGGGGTCCCAATGGCTACACCTTC
>TRBV19|NA|TRBJ2-5|NA|13
CASSLLGQETQYF
TGTGCCAGTAGCTTACTAGGACAAGAGACCCAGTACTTC
>TRBV7-9|NA|TRBJ2-5|NA|13
CASTRNLQETQYF
TGTGCCAGCACGCGCAACCTCCAAGAGACCCAGTACTTC
>TRBV5-8|NA|TRBJ1-1|NA|14
CASSLAWGVSEAFF
TGTGCCAGCAGCTTGGCCTGGGGGGTTAGCGAAGCTTTCTTT
>TRBV5-4|once|TRBJ2-5|NA|13
CASSRQGGKTQYF
TGTGCCAGCAGCCGACAGGGAGGAAAGACCCAGTACTTC
>TRBV6-1|NA|TRBJ2-3|TRBD1|15
CASSEDWTGTDTQYF
TGTGCCAGCAGTGAAGATTGGACAGGGACAGATACGCAGTATTTT
>TRBV7-3|NA|TRBJ2-1|NA|14
CASSSTSSGVEQFF
TGTGCCAGCAGCTCCACTAGTTCAGGAGTCGAGCAGTTCTTC
>TRBV7-8|NA|TRBJ2-1|NA|13
CASAFERVNEQFF
TGTGCCAGCGCCTTTGAAAGAGTGAATGAGCAGTTCTTC
>TRBV19|NA|TRBJ2-5|TRBD2|15
CASSIVSAGEETQYF
TGTGCCAGTAGTATTGTGTCCGCGGGGGAGGAGACCCAGTACTTC
>TRBV7-2|NA|TRBJ2-7|NA|14
CASSLARGKDEQYF
TGTGCCAGCAGCTTAGCCAGGGGAAAAGACGAGCAGTACTTC
>TRBV7-8|NA|TRBJ2-5|NA|17
CASSLDPSRDSIQTQYF
TGTGCCAGCAGCTTAGACCCTTCGCGGGACAGTATCCAGACCCAGTACTTC
>TRBV30|NA|TRBJ1-4|NA|14
CAWTAGTTGEKLFF
TGTGCCTGGACCGCTGGGACAACGGGGGAAAAACTGTTTTTT
>TRBV3-1/TRBV3-2|NA|TRBJ2-7|TRBD2|15
CASSQASGTLYEQYF
TGTGCCAGCAGCCAAGCTAGCGGGACCCTCTACGAGCAGTACTTC
>TRBV30|once|TRBJ2-7|NA|12
CAWSGPGYEQYF
TGTGCGTGGTCGGGACCAGGCTACGAGCAGTACTTC
>TRBV5-1|NA|TRBJ1-2|NA|13
CASSLDRNYGYTF
TGCGCCAGCAGCTTGGACAGAAACTATGGCTACACCTTC
>TRBV19|NA|TRBJ1-1|TRBD1|17
CASSTTGYGIVNTEAFF
TGTGCCAGTAGTACGACAGGGTACGGGATAGTGAACACTGAAGCTTTCTTT
>TRBV30|NA|TRBJ2-3|TRBD2|15
CAWSRLAGGTNTQYF
TGTGCCTGGAGTAGGTTGGCGGGAGGGACGAATACGCAGTATTTT
>TRBV6-1|few|TRBJ1-1|NA|13
CASSEARNTEAFF
TGTGCCAGCAGTGAAGCGCGGAACACTGAAGCTTTCTTT
>TRBV2|NA|TRBJ1-5|TRBD1|16
CASRPDRGSYNQPQHF
TGTGCCAGCAGGCCAGACAGGGGTTCGTACAATCAGCCCCAGCATTTT
>TRBV7-9|NA|TRBJ2-5|NA|12
CASSRDYETQYF
TGTGCCAGCAGTCGTGACTATGAGACCCAGTACTTC
>TRBV4-2|NA|TRBJ1-2|NA|13
CASSQRVNYGYTF
TGTGCCAGCAGCCAACGGGTTAACTATGGCTACACCTTC
>TRBV6-5|NA|TRBJ1-1|NA|14
CASKPRWENTEAFF
TGTGCCAGCAAACCCCGGTGGGAGAACACTGAAGCTTTCTTT
>TRBV11-3|NA|TRBJ2-3|NA|11
CASSLQDTQYF
TGTGCCAGCAGCCTCCAAGATACGCAGTATTTT
>TRBV5-4|few|TRBJ1-1|TRBD1|15
CASSPESGQGPEAFF
TGTGCCAGCAGCCCGGAGTCGGGACAGGGGCCTGAAGCTTTCTTT
>TRBV13|NA|TRBJ2-3|NA|14
CASSFLARTDTQYF
TGTGCCAGCAGCTTCCTAGCGAGAACAGATACGCAGTATTTT
>TRBV7-2|NA|TRBJ1-5|TRBD1|16
CASSLAGGWEDQPQHF
TGTGCCAGCAGCTTAGCAGGGGGCTGGGAGGATCAGCCCCAGCATTTT
>TRBV24-1|NA|TRBJ2-1|NA|16
CATSAHVREFDNEQFF
TGTGCCACCAGTGCGCACGTCAGGGAGTTCGACAATGAGCAGTTCTTC
>TRBV7-3|NA|TRBJ2-3|TRBD1|14
CASSSTGSSDTQYF
TGTGCCAGCAGCTCGACAGGGAGTTCGGATACGCAGTATTTT
>TRBV4-1|NA|TRBJ1-1|NA|17
CASSQDIRGSGNTEAFF
TGCGCCAGCAGCCAAGATATAAGGGGCTCGGGGAACACTGAAGCTTTCTTT
>TRBV24-1|NA|TRBJ2-2|NA|15
CATGGRATNTGELFF
TGTGCCACCGGCGGAAGAGCCACGAACACCGGGGAGCTGTTTTTT
>TRBV5-1|NA|TRBJ2-3|TRBD2|17
CASSLVDVAGVTDTQYF
TGCGCCAGCAGCTTGGTGGATGTGGCGGGAGTTACAGATACGCAGTATTTT
>TRBV6-6|NA|TRBJ1-5|NA|16
CASSPRGRTINQPQHF
TGTGCCAGCAGTCCCCGAGGCCGAACTATTAATCAGCCCCAGCATTTT
>TRBV12-5|once|TRBJ2-1|NA|12
CASGLVRGEQFF
TGTGCTAGTGGTTTGGTACGGGGTGAGCAGTTCTTC
>TRBV7-9|NA|TRBJ1-2|NA|13
CASSRGRNYGYTF
TGTGCCAGCAGCCGGGGCAGAAACTATGGCTACACCTTC
>TRBV4-2|NA|TRBJ2-3|NA|16
CASSHVRSGDGDTQYF
TGTGCCAGCAGCCATGTTCGCTCCGGCGACGGAGATACGCAGTATTTT
>TRBV9|NA|TRBJ2-3|NA|14
CASSVVGHWDTQYF
TGTGCCAGCAGCGTAGTAGGCCATTGGGATACGCAGTATTTT
>TRBV4-2|NA|TRBJ2-3|TRBD2|16
CASSQAIGLDTDTQYF
TGTGCCAGCAGCCAAGCCATCGGACTAGACACAGATACGCAGTATTTT
>TRBV11-2|NA|TRBJ1-3|TRBD1|15
CASSLTRGPGNTIYF
TGTGCCAGCAGTCTCACTAGGGGGCCGGGAAACACCATATATTTT